This T cell receptor beta chain is drawn from a study of blood T cells in healthy people across ages. Whole-study findings and limits: Estimates of total diversity, which came from one million sequenced T cells, were considered to be underestimates. Among long-lived donors, naive CD4+ cells were more numerous and diversity higher than in aged donors.

Combining a sample-barcoded 5' primer with a J-beta primer mix, a second PCR ran for about 6 to 12 cycles. TCRdb processed the 5' RACE reads anew with MiXCR; each CDR3 protein has one entry. The repertoire holds fewer than 800,000 distinct CDR3 sequences, with about 30% as singletons. V lost 3 bases and J 8 bases, leaving 19 bases between the germline ends. CDR3 length equals 15 residues. Germline V gives CDR1 MDHEN, CDR2 SYDVKM. This clonotype was seen many times. Its specificity is not known. The rearrangement joins TRBV28 to TRBJ1-2, with D perhaps matching TRBD1 (5 bases). This TCR derives from a woman of 80 years or more in good health. Sequencing was done on a sample of blood. The CDR3 reads CASSLGQRILWGYTF. CDR3 bases: TGTGCCAGCAGTTTGGGGCAGAGGATTCTATGGGGCTACACCTTC.